Listed here is a single T cell receptor (beta chain). Its specificity is unknown. These data belong to a study of blood T cells in healthy people across ages. The CDR3 is 15 residues long. Unmatched junction bases numbered 2, after V lost 3 bases and J lost 4 bases. Germline CDR1 LGHDT, CDR2 YNNKEL (reference sequence). Study-wide points: Total diversity from one million sequenced T cells was likely underestimated. Strong correlation was found linking TCR beta diversity to naive T cell percentage.

A second PCR of about 7 to 12 cycles used a sample-barcoded 5' primer and a J-beta primer mix. Template switching added a 12-random-nucleotide identifier to every cDNA molecule. Individual samples furnished no less than 3 million CDR3-containing paired-end reads apiece. Each CDR3 protein is one row after TCRdb ran MiXCR on the 5' RACE reads. The table lists 920,000 or so distinct CDR3 sequences, 40% to 50% of them singletons. The specimen sequenced was blood. This sequence joins TRBV3-1 and TRBJ2-7; 14 nucleotides align to TRBD2. The sequence came from a woman aged 60-70 years in good health. The CDR3: CASSHRTSGRYEQYF. CDR3 bases: TGTGCCAGCAGCCACCGGACTAGCGGGAGGTACGAGCAGTACTTC.